This T cell receptor (beta chain) was profiled in a study of beta chain features in type 1 diabetes. General study points: Reads derived from cDNA could over-represent cells showing high TCR expression.

Expressed TCRB transcripts were sequenced, since all the RNA that had been isolated was reverse transcribed. Repertoires were generated with immunoSEQ multiplex PCR, while TCRdb's copy carries only in-frame clones and drops some. Here the sample spans roughly 330,000 clones, 9.5% to 11% being singletons. The J segment lost 1 base and the V segment lost 4 bases, leaving 6 bases of the junction unmatched. The V gene's germline CDR1 is MDHEN and CDR2 SYDVKM. This CDR3 has 15 amino acids. With regard to this clone: Its antigen is not identified.

This chain joins TRBV28 and TRBJ1-1, with 7 bases lining up with TRBD1. The clonotype comes from a woman aged 25 to 39 in good health. The sample consisted of naive CD4+ T cells from blood. The CDR3 protein is CASSWGRGANTEAFF. CDR3 in DNA: TGTGCCAGCAGTTGGGGCAGGGGGGCGAACACTGAAGCTTTCTTT.